This is a list of T cell receptor beta chains from one sample in a study of cytomegalovirus exposure and HLA in healthy donors. Data came from immunoSEQ multiplex PCR; TCRdb stores just in-frame clones and leaves some out. Of around 91,000 clones detected, around 84% appear once; the ten largest clones hold around 4.6%. The sample was PBMCs. The receptors stem from a woman in her 40s in good health and CMV-seropositive. The CDR3 runs from the conserved cysteine through the conserved F or W. Fields, in order: V gene, D gene, J gene, clone size, CDR3 protein, CDR3 DNA. The D gene is left open where the match is weak. Size tells how often a clone was seen (once, few, many) or the class of an expanded clone, and some rows leave it out.

TRBV5-8	-	TRBJ1-1	-	CASSFQRSLNTEAFF	TGTGCCAGCAGCTTCCAGAGGAGCTTGAACACTGAAGCTTTCTTT
TRBV5-1	TRBD1	TRBJ2-5	-	CASIPAREGAGETQYF	TGCGCCAGCATCCCTGCCCGAGAGGGGGCCGGGGAGACCCAGTACTTC
TRBV5-6	-	TRBJ2-3	-	CASMDSKRWEGRDTQYF	TGTGCCAGCATGGACAGTAAAAGGTGGGAGGGCCGAGATACGCAGTATTTT
TRBV30	-	TRBJ1-1	once	CAWARRRPDTEAFF	TGTGCCTGGGCGCGGCGGCGGCCAGACACTGAAGCTTTCTTT
TRBV11-3	-	TRBJ2-7	once	CASSLGPLFYEQYF	TGTGCCAGCAGCTTAGGGCCCCTTTTCTACGAGCAGTACTTC
TRBV9	TRBD2	TRBJ2-1	once	CASSVFSGEYNEQFF	TGTGCCAGCAGCGTATTTAGCGGGGAATACAATGAGCAGTTCTTC
TRBV7-2	TRBD1	TRBJ1-2	-	CASSLVRDRATGYTF	TGTGCCAGCAGCTTAGTTAGGGACAGGGCTACTGGCTACACCTTC
TRBV7-2	-	TRBJ2-3	-	CASSLVASPDTQYF	TGTGCCAGCAGCTTAGTGGCCAGTCCAGATACGCAGTATTTT
TRBV4-2	TRBD1	TRBJ2-5	once	CASSQNRGLWETQYF	TGTGCCAGCAGCCAAAATAGGGGGCTCTGGGAGACCCAGTACTTC
TRBV19	-	TRBJ2-2	once	CASSIRGGELFF	TGTGCCAGTAGTATTAGGGGCGGGGAGCTGTTTTTT
TRBV11-2	-	TRBJ2-1	-	CASSQRGRGRYNEQFF	TGTGCCAGCAGTCAGAGGGGCAGGGGAAGGTACAATGAGCAGTTCTTC
TRBV5-1	TRBD1	TRBJ2-6	few	CASSIAGGAPSGANVLTF	TGCGCCAGCAGCATAGCAGGGGGCGCCCCCTCTGGGGCCAACGTCCTGACTTTC
TRBV7-8	-	TRBJ2-7	-	CASSLVSGAPYEQYF	TGTGCCAGCAGCTTAGTTAGCGGAGCCCCCTACGAGCAGTACTTC
TRBV29-1	TRBD1	TRBJ2-7	-	CSVEGGGRSYEQYF	TGCAGCGTTGAAGGAGGGGGCCGGTCCTACGAGCAGTACTTC
TRBV7-9	-	TRBJ2-5	-	CSSSSVAETQYF	TGTTCCAGCAGCTCAGTAGCGGAGACCCAGTACTTC
TRBV7-2	-	TRBJ1-5	-	CASSLAGANQPQHF	TGTGCCAGCAGCTTAGCAGGGGCCAATCAGCCCCAGCATTTT
TRBV6-5	-	TRBJ2-1	-	CASSYSPDEQFF	TGTGCCAGCAGTTACTCTCCAGATGAGCAGTTCTTC
TRBV29-1	-	TRBJ2-1	-	CSVEDPKQGGGIGEQFF	TGCAGCGTTGAAGACCCCAAGCAGGGTGGGGGGATAGGTGAGCAGTTCTTC
TRBV9	TRBD2	TRBJ2-2	-	CASSVVLGGLGTGELFF	TGTGCCAGCAGCGTAGTTTTGGGAGGGCTCGGCACCGGGGAGCTGTTTTTT
TRBV29-1	-	TRBJ2-1	-	CSVENTAGNEQFF	TGCAGCGTTGAAAACACAGCGGGCAATGAGCAGTTCTTC
TRBV7-3	TRBD2	TRBJ2-3	-	CASSPTGGGRAQDTQYF	TGTGCCAGCAGCCCCACCGGGGGGGGGAGGGCCCAAGATACGCAGTATTTT
TRBV5-5	TRBD1	TRBJ2-7	-	CASSLSGTGFYEQYF	TGTGCCAGCAGCTTGTCCGGGACAGGGTTTTACGAGCAGTACTTC
TRBV15	-	TRBJ1-1	-	CATSSTDRHSRNTEAFF	TGTGCCACCAGCAGCACGGACAGACACTCTAGAAACACTGAAGCTTTCTTT
TRBV28	TRBD1	TRBJ2-5	-	CASRRTGLGETQYF	TGTGCCAGCAGGAGGACAGGTTTGGGAGAGACCCAGTACTTC
TRBV28	-	TRBJ2-7	-	CASSLDGSSYEQYF	TGTGCCAGCAGTTTAGACGGGAGCTCCTACGAGCAGTACTTC
TRBV6-6	TRBD1	TRBJ2-1	once	CASSTGQREQFF	TGTGCCAGCAGTACGGGACAGCGCGAGCAGTTCTTC
TRBV18	-	TRBJ1-1	few	CASSFGQNTEAFF	TGTGCCAGCTCATTTGGACAGAACACTGAAGCTTTCTTT
TRBV27	-	TRBJ2-1	-	CASSFSRVVRSYNEQFF	TGTGCCAGCAGTTTTTCGCGGGTCGTACGCTCCTACAATGAGCAGTTCTTC
TRBV10-3	-	TRBJ2-5	-	CAISQGGVGETQYF	TGTGCCATCAGTCAAGGGGGGGTGGGAGAGACCCAGTACTTC
TRBV7-3	-	TRBJ1-1	once	CASSLIGEVTEAFF	TGTGCCAGCAGCTTAATAGGGGAGGTCACTGAAGCTTTCTTT
TRBV10-3	-	TRBJ2-3	-	CAISDVSENTDTQYF	TGTGCCATCAGTGATGTCTCCGAGAACACAGATACGCAGTATTTT
TRBV4-3	TRBD2	TRBJ2-3	-	CASSQGAVTSGGQYF	TGCGCCAGCAGCCAAGGGGCCGTGACGTCGGGAGGGCAGTATTTT
TRBV7-2	-	TRBJ1-5	-	CASSLDGGGTGQPQHF	TGTGCCAGCAGCTTAGATGGCGGGGGAACTGGTCAGCCCCAGCATTTT
TRBV7-9	-	TRBJ2-7	-	CASSWTGTSAYEQYF	TGTGCCAGCAGCTGGACCGGGACTTCTGCCTACGAGCAGTACTTC
TRBV7-9	-	TRBJ1-1	-	CASSLGGGLNTEAFF	TGTGCCAGCAGCTTAGGGGGGGGACTGAACACTGAAGCTTTCTTT
TRBV4-3	TRBD2	TRBJ2-3	-	CASSTNLAGGGTDTQYF	TGCGCCAGCAGCACCAACCTAGCGGGAGGGGGGACAGATACGCAGTATTTT
TRBV7-2	-	TRBJ2-7	-	CASSLSVLHEQYF	TGTGCCAGCAGCTTATCCGTACTCCACGAGCAGTACTTC
TRBV21-1	-	TRBJ2-1	-	CARQVGELAGIYNEQFF	TGTGCCAGACAGGTCGGGGAGCTAGCGGGAATCTACAATGAGCAGTTCTTC
TRBV28	-	TRBJ2-1	-	CASTSGEGSSYNEQFF	TGTGCCAGCACCTCTGGTGAGGGTAGCTCCTACAATGAGCAGTTCTTC
TRBV5-1	TRBD1	TRBJ2-5	once	CASSSGTGRETQYF	TGCGCCAGCAGCTCAGGGACAGGGAGAGAGACCCAGTACTTC
TRBV11-3	-	TRBJ2-5	-	CASSLGGTWETQYF	TGTGCCAGCAGCTTAGGCGGTACGTGGGAGACCCAGTACTTC